This T cell receptor beta chain was documented in a study of CD8 T cells in ankylosing spondylitis. Whole-study results and caveats: Significant enrichment of disease-linked clones was reported in matched ankylosing spondylitis synovial fluid. Ankylosing spondylitis blood appeared to be characterized by a TCR beta motif of about eight highly homologous variants.

Worth noting for this clonotype: Its antigen is as yet unknown.

TCRdb processed the 5' RACE reads anew with MiXCR; each CDR3 protein has one entry. The data show over 700,000 distinct CDR3 sequences, around a fifth seen once. Trimming at V came to 1 base and at J to 4 bases, leaving 8 bases not matched to a gene. This CDR3 spans 16 amino acids. The source material was blood, either unsorted or a sorted T cell fraction (not recorded which). V usage is TRBV12-3 or TRBV12-4 and J usage is TRBJ2-5, with TRBD2 identical over 8 bases. The clonotype originates from a male donor with ankylosing spondylitis. CDR3 region: CASSLGTGGDGETQYF. In nucleotides, the CDR3 is TGTGCCAGCAGTTTAGGAACGGGAGGGGACGGAGAGACCCAGTACTTC.